This TCR beta chain was sequenced in a study of graft-versus-host responses after intestinal transplantation. The CDR3 runs 15 residues. V trimming: 1 base; J trimming: 8 bases; junction bases outside the gene matches: 5. Germline CDR1 is SGHVS and CDR2 is FNYEAQ. Measured with immunoSEQ multiplex PCR; TCRdb has only the in-frame clones, and not every one. The sample consists of about 6,900 clones, around 24% of them appearing once. Once the reaction had ended, proliferating CFSE-low CD3+CD4+ and CD3+CD8+ responders were sorted. This clone was picked up a small number of times. This rearrangement joins TRBV7-6 to TRBJ2-1; 10 bases map to TRBD2. The starting material was alloreactive CD4+ T cells from a mixed lymphocyte reaction culture, obtained before transplantation. Stated subset: CFSE-low proliferating T cells sorted from roughly 6-day pre-transplant mixed lymphocyte reaction (GvH or HvG direction). This clonotype was obtained from a human patient who was an organ donor for intestinal transplantation. The CDR3 loop reads CASSLGLAGADEQFF. DNA of the CDR3: TGTGCCAGCAGCTTAGGGCTAGCGGGAGCCGATGAGCAGTTCTTC.